Below are 21 T cell receptor beta chains sequenced from a single sample in a study of blood T cell repertoires in COVID-19. The data were produced by immunoSEQ multiplex PCR, yet TCRdb's version contains in-frame clones alone and is incomplete. The data show around 68,000 clones, about nine tenths seen once. The sequenced sample consisted of peripheral blood. The receptors were sampled from a man aged 50 to 60 with active COVID-19.

The chain is built from TRBV2 and TRBJ2-7, with 7 nucleotides matching TRBD1. Germline V gives CDR1 SNHLY, CDR2 FYNNEI. The CDR3 has 13 amino acids. V lost 4 bases, J lost 5 bases, and 5 bases stayed unmatched. The CDR3 bases are TGTGCCAGCAGTGGTCAGGGGGTAAACGAGCAGTACTTC. Translated: CASSGQGVNEQYF.

The chain recombines TRBV15 with TRBJ2-7, with a tentative D call TRBD1 (6 bases). Trimming shortened V by 4 bases and J by 6 bases, and 16 bases separated the two germline ends. Germline V CDR1 and CDR2: LNHNV, YYDKDF (reference sequence). This CDR3 is built from 14 residues. The CDR3 is CATSTGTMRGEQYF. For the CDR3, the DNA is TGTGCCACCAGCACCGGGACAATGAGAGGCGAGCAGTACTTC.

The V call is TRBV28, the J call TRBJ2-3; TRBD1 matches at 8 bases. Losses at the gene ends were 5 bases for V and 0 bases for J; bases not matched to a gene: 7. The germline CDR1 and CDR2 sequences are MDHEN and SYDVKM. The CDR3 runs 16 residues. The CDR3: CASSAGGAGSTDTQYF. DNA of the CDR3: TGTGCCAGCAGTGCAGGGGGCGCGGGTAGCACAGATACGCAGTATTTT.

The CDR3 nucleotides are TGTGCCAGCAGCGGTGGTACAGGGACATACGAGCAGTACTTC. Translated: CASSGGTGTYEQYF. The chain combines TRBV9 with TRBJ2-7; D may be TRBD1 (6 bases). The germline gives CDR1 SGDLS, CDR2 YYNGEE. The CDR3 is 14 residues long. V was clipped by 3 bases and J by 4 bases, with 14 bases between them.

The J gene is TRBJ2-2, the V gene TRBV27, with a possible D match to TRBD2 (5 bases). Germline V CDR1 and CDR2: MNHEY, SMNVEV (reference sequence). The V end lost 6 bases, the J end lost 7 bases, and 18 bases lay between the germline ends. The CDR3 length is 15 residues. The CDR3 region has the DNA TGTGCCAGCAGGGTCGAGAGCATCGGGGTCGGGGAGCTGTTTTTT. Its translation: CASRVESIGVGELFF.

The CDR3: CATASQGSYEQYF. The CDR3 nucleotides are TGTGCCACCGCCTCACAGGGGTCCTACGAGCAGTACTTC. The chain is built from TRBV2 and TRBJ2-7; 7 bases match TRBD1. Trimming at V came to 10 bases and at J to 1 base, leaving 7 bases not matched to a gene. The CDR3 contains 13 residues. Germline-derived CDR1 and CDR2 are SNHLY and FYNNEI.

The table lists this clone with a count of one. The V gene is TRBV7-2, the J gene TRBJ1-6, with 8 bases that match TRBD1. This CDR3 spans 15 amino acids. V lost 6 bases and J lost 6; bases outside the gene matches: 7. CDR1 and CDR2 (germline): SGHTA, FQGNSA. The CDR3: CASSLGQGTNSPLHF. In nucleotides, the CDR3 is TGTGCCAGCAGTCTTGGACAGGGAACTAATTCACCCCTCCACTTT.

The rearrangement joins TRBV4-1 to TRBJ2-7; D gene ambiguous. The V gene's germline CDR1 is MGHRA and CDR2 YSYEKL. CDR3 size: 16 residues. V was cut by 0 bases and J by 0 bases, with 12 bases left in between. CDR3 sequence: CASSQDLEQSSYEQYF. The CDR3 DNA reads as TGCGCCAGCAGCCAAGATCTGGAGCAGAGCTCCTACGAGCAGTACTTC.

The chain carries TRBV3-1 (or the pseudogene TRBV3-2) and TRBJ2-1, with D possibly being TRBD2 (6 bases). The CDR3 totals 15 residues. Germline loops: CDR1 LGHDT, CDR2 YNNKEL (reference sequence). The V gene lost 4 bases and the J gene lost 7 bases, with 17 bases spanning the gap. Here the CDR3 reads CASSPRDFEGNEQFF. The CDR3 DNA follows: TGTGCCAGCAGCCCCCGGGACTTCGAGGGGAATGAGCAGTTCTTC.

The chain couples TRBV3-1 (or the pseudogene TRBV3-2) to TRBJ2-1; 13 positions agree with TRBD2. The CDR3 has 14 residues. J gave up 7 bases and V 6 bases, and 3 bases lay outside the gene matches. Per germline, CDR1 LGHDT and CDR2 YNNKEL (reference sequence). The CDR3 DNA reads as TGTGCCAGCAGGACTAGCGGGGGGAGAAATGAGCAGTTCTTC. This encodes CASRTSGGRNEQFF.

The V and J genes are TRBV29-1 and TRBJ2-7; possible D gene TRBD2, 7 bases. This CDR3 is built from 14 residues. V was pared by 7 bases and J by 0 bases, with 16 bases between. Per the germline V gene, CDR1 is SQVTM and CDR2 is ANQGSEA. CDR3 amino acids: CSAVGEGDSYEQYF. CDR3 nucleotide sequence: TGCAGCGCCGTAGGGGAGGGGGACTCCTACGAGCAGTACTTC.

This chain uses TRBV5-5 with TRBJ2-2; no firm D call. The CDR3 is 15 amino acids. Germline lookup yields CDR1 SGHKS and CDR2 YYEKEE (reference sequence). V shed 1 base and J shed 4 bases, with 11 bases lying between them. The CDR3: CASSLSPIFTGELFF. The CDR3, as DNA: TGTGCCAGCAGCTTGAGCCCAATTTTCACCGGGGAGCTGTTTTTT. The entire variable domain, with the rest obtained from reference TRBV5-5 and TRBJ2-2, is as follows: DAGVTQSPTHLIKTRGQQVTLRCSPISGHKSVSWYQQVLGQGPQFIFQYYEKEERGRGNFPDRFSARQFPNYSSELNVNALLLGDSALYLCASSLSPIFTGELFFGEGSRLTVL.

The J gene is TRBJ2-2, the V gene TRBV7-2; D possibly corresponds to TRBD2 (5 bases). Trimming pared 0 bases from V and 5 bases from J, leaving 16 bases between. CDR3 length: 17 amino acids. Germline V gives CDR1 SGHTA, CDR2 FQGNSA. The CDR3, as DNA: TGTGCCAGCAGCTTAGCTACCGGGAAGGGTAATACCGGGGAGCTGTTTTTT. It yields the protein CASSLATGKGNTGELFF.

The rearrangement links TRBV18 to TRBJ1-1, with D uncertain. Germline-derived CDR1 and CDR2 are KGHSH and LQKENI. The CDR3 runs 15 residues. Trimming took off 2 bases at V and 1 base at J, with 11 bases between the two ends. The DNA for the CDR3 is TGTGCCAGCTCACCAACCAAGGCAGGGAACACTGAAGCTTTCTTT. Encoded protein: CASSPTKAGNTEAFF. The variable domain in full, completed from reference TRBV18 and TRBJ1-1, reads NAGVMQNPRHLVRRRGQEARLRCSPMKGHSHVYWYRQLPEEGLKFMVYLQKENIIDESGMPKERFSAEFPKEGPSILRIQQVVRGDSAAYFCASSPTKAGNTEAFFGQGTRLTVV.

V is TRBV7-2 and J is TRBJ2-1; tentative D call: TRBD2 (5 bases). The V end lost 2 bases, the J end lost 0 bases, and 11 bases lay between the germline ends. The CDR3 consists of 16 residues. The V gene's germline CDR1 is SGHTA and CDR2 FQGNSA. The CDR3 loop reads CASSLLTGTSYNEQFF. Here the CDR3 DNA reads TGTGCCAGCAGCTTACTCACGGGAACCTCCTACAATGAGCAGTTCTTC.

The CDR3: CASSFRTGVENTEAFF. CDR3 nucleotides: TGCGCCAGCAGCTTTAGGACAGGGGTCGAAAACACTGAAGCTTTCTTT. The rearrangement links TRBV5-1 to TRBJ1-1; 9 positions agree with TRBD1. The V gene's germline CDR1 is SGHRS and CDR2 YFSETQ. V lost 2 bases and J lost 2; bases outside the gene matches: 7. The CDR3 runs 16 residues.

The table lists this clone with a count of one. The chain joins TRBV6-6 to TRBJ1-2, with 8 bases matching TRBD1. The CDR3 consists of 14 residues. Germline lookup yields CDR1 MNHNY and CDR2 SVGAGI (reference sequence). The ends lost 6 bases at V and 7 bases at J; junction bases unmatched: 10. DNA for the CDR3: TGTGCCAGCAGAGGACAGGGACCCGCAGGTGGCTACACCTTC. It encodes CASRGQGPAGGYTF.

This clone was counted between two and nine times. The chain combines TRBV27 with TRBJ1-6; D gene uncertain. Looked up from germline, CDR1 is MNHEY and CDR2 is SMNVEV (reference sequence). Trimming removed 3 bases from V and 10 bases from J, with 7 bases in between. CDR3 length: 12 residues. DNA of the CDR3: TGTGCCAGCAGTTTCCGACAATCACCCCTCCACTTT. This translates into CASSFRQSPLHF.

This sequence joins TRBV6-1 and TRBJ2-3; 10 positions agree with TRBD1. Germline loops: CDR1 MNHNS, CDR2 SASEGT. The CDR3 extends over 15 amino acids. The V gene end was trimmed by 3 bases and the J gene end by 6 bases; junction bases not matched to a gene: 6. In DNA, the CDR3 is TGTGCCAGCAGTGATAGACAGGGGGCGACGGATACGCAGTATTTT. Protein product: CASSDRQGATDTQYF.

The J gene is TRBJ2-1, the V gene TRBV5-6; 8 nucleotides align to TRBD2. The CDR3 length is 16 residues. Trimming took 2 bases from V and 7 from J; bases not matched to a gene: 11. The germline gives CDR1 SGHDT, CDR2 YYEEEE. The CDR3 nucleotides read TGTGCCAGCAGCTTCGATACCGGGACTAGGCGGAATGAGCAGTTCTTC. Its protein is CASSFDTGTRRNEQFF.

V is TRBV6-1 and J is TRBJ2-1; TRBD2 matches at 8 bases. V gave up 6 bases and J gave up 0 bases; unmatched junction bases: 4. CDR1 and CDR2 (germline): MNHNS, SASEGT. The CDR3 extends over 15 amino acids. The CDR3: CASSRGTSSYNEQFF. The DNA of the CDR3 is TGTGCCAGCAGCCGCGGGACTAGCTCCTACAATGAGCAGTTCTTC.